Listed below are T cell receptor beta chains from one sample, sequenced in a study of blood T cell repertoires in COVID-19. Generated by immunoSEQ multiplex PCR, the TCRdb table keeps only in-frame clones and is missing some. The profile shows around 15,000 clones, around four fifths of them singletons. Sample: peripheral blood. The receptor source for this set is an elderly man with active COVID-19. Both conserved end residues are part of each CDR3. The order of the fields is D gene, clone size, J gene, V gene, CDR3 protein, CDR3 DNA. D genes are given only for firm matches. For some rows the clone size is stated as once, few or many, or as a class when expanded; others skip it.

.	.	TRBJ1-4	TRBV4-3	CASSRERDEKLFF	TGCGCCAGCAGCCGAGAGAGGGATGAAAAACTGTTTTTT
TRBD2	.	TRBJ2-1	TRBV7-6	CASSFDGTSKLNEQFF	TGTGCCAGCAGCTTCGACGGGACTAGTAAACTCAATGAGCAGTTCTTC
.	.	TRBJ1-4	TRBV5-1	CASSLAPPGTNEKLFF	TGCGCCAGCAGCTTGGCCCCTCCGGGAACTAATGAAAAACTGTTTTTT
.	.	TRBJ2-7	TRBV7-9	CASSQDSYEQYF	TGTGCCAGCAGCCAGGACAGTTACGAGCAGTACTTC
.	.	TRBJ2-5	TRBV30	CACQTGEKTQYF	TGTGCCTGCCAGACGGGTGAGAAGACCCAGTACTTC
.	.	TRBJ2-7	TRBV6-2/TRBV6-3	CASSPWTAPYEQYF	TGTGCCAGCAGCCCCTGGACAGCCCCCTACGAGCAGTACTTC
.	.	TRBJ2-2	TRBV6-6	CASSPSGYGELFF	TGTGCCAGCAGTCCAAGCGGGTACGGGGAGCTGTTTTTT
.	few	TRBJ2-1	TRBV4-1	CASSQEYGTSYNEQFF	TGCGCCAGCAGCCAAGAGTATGGTACTTCCTACAATGAGCAGTTCTTC
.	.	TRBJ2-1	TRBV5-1	CASSLGVYNEQFF	TGCGCCAGCAGCTTGGGAGTATACAATGAGCAGTTCTTC
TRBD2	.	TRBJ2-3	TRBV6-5	CASSYKPPGGTQYF	TGTGCCAGCAGTTACAAGCCCCCGGGAGGGACGCAGTATTTT
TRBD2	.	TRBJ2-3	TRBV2	CASSESSGLVTQYF	TGTGCCAGCAGTGAATCTAGCGGTCTGGTTACGCAGTATTTT
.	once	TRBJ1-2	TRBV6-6	CASSYSGRDGYTF	TGTGCCAGCAGTTACTCCGGGAGGGACGGCTACACCTTC
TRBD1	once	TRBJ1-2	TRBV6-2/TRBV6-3	CASSRRKDRTGYTF	TGTGCCAGCAGCCGCCGAAAGGACAGGACAGGCTACACCTTC
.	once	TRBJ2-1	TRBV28	CASSSLGGNEQFF	TGTGCCAGCAGTTCCCTAGGGGGCAATGAGCAGTTCTTC
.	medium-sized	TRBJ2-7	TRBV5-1	CASSWDKNYEQYF	TGCGCCAGCAGCTGGGACAAAAACTACGAGCAGTACTTC
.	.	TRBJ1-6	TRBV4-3	CASSQDLNSPLHF	TGCGCCAGCAGCCAAGACCTTAATTCACCCCTCCACTTT
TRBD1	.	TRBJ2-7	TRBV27	CASKPGQGPYEQYF	TGTGCCAGCAAACCGGGACAGGGGCCCTACGAGCAGTACTTC
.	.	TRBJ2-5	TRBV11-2	CASSSLRGGLKETQYF	TGTGCCAGCAGTTCGTTAAGGGGAGGACTAAAAGAGACCCAGTACTTC
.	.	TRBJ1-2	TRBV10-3	CASSRTNYGYTF	TGTGCCAGCAGCAGAACTAACTATGGCTACACCTTC
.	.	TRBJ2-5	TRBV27	CASSPAGQTWDQYF	TGTGCCAGCAGTCCTGCGGGGCAAACATGGGACCAGTACTTC
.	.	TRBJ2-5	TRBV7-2	CASTSNRETQYF	TGTGCCAGCACCTCAAACCGGGAGACCCAGTACTTC
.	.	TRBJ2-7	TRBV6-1	CASSEEPGYEQYF	TGTGCCAGCAGTGAAGAACCGGGCTACGAGCAGTACTTC
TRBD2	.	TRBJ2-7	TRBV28	CASSSRLAGPYEQYF	TGTGCCAGCAGCTCCCGACTAGCGGGACCCTACGAGCAGTACTTC
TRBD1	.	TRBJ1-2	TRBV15	CATSRVGTARDTF	TGTGCCACCAGCAGAGTTGGGACAGCTCGTGACACCTTC
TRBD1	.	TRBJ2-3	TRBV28	CASSLLFGWIQPGQLSTDTQYF	TGTGCCAGCAGTTTATTGTTCGGGTGGATTCAACCGGGACAGCTTAGCACAGATACGCAGTATTTT
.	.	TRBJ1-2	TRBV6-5	CASSGVSGYTF	TGTGCCAGCAGCGGGGTGTCTGGCTACACCTTC
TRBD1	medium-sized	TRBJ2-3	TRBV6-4	CASSSGGDGGTYHTDTQYF	TGTGCCAGCAGTTCAGGGGGCGACGGCGGGACCTATCACACAGATACGCAGTATTTT
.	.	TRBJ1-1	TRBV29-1	CSVKTERLSTEAFF	TGCAGCGTCAAGACGGAGAGGTTGAGCACTGAAGCTTTCTTT
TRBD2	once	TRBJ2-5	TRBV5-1	CASSLGLAGQETQYF	TGCGCCAGCAGCTTGGGACTAGCGGGGCAAGAGACCCAGTACTTC
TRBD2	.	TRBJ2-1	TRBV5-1	CASSSGLAPSSYNEQFF	TGCGCCAGCAGCTCCGGACTAGCCCCGAGCTCCTACAATGAGCAGTTCTTC